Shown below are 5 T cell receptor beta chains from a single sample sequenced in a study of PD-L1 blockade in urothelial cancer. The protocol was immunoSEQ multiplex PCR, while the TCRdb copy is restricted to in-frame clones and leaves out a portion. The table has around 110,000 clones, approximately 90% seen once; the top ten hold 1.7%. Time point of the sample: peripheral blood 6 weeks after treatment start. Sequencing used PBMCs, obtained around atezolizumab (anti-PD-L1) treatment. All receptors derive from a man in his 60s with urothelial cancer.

The DNA for the CDR3 is TGCAGCGTTGGGACAGGGTTGAGCAATCAGCCCCAGCATTTT. Its protein product is CSVGTGLSNQPQHF. The chain joins TRBV29-1 to TRBJ1-5, with TRBD1 identical over 8 bases. The CDR3 loop spans 14 amino acids. Germline-derived CDR1 and CDR2 are SQVTM and ANQGSEA. Losses at the gene ends were 4 bases for V and 1 base for J; bases not matched to a gene: 3. Full variable domain (rest looked up from reference TRBV29-1 and TRBJ1-5): SAVISQKPSRDICQRGTSLTIQCQVDSQVTMMFWYRQQPGQSLTLIATANQGSEATYESGFVIDKFPISRPNLTFSTLTVSNMSPEDSSIYLCSVGTGLSNQPQHFGDGTRLSIL.

The CDR3 protein is CASSPRGTGELFF. The CDR3 DNA follows: TGTGCCAGCAGTCCTCGGGGTACCGGGGAGCTGTTTTTT. The chain carries TRBV28 and TRBJ2-2; D may be TRBD2 (5 bases). CDR1 and CDR2 from the germline V gene are MDHEN and SYDVKM. The CDR3 consists of 13 residues. V lost 5 bases and J lost 5, with 9 bases in between.

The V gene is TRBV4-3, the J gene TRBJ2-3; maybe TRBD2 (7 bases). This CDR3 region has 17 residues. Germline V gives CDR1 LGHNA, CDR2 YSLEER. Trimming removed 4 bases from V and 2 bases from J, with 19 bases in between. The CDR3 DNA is TGCGCCAGCAGCCTAGGTGGTGGCGGGGGCTCCACAGATACGCAGTATTTT. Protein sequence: CASSLGGGGGSTDTQYF.

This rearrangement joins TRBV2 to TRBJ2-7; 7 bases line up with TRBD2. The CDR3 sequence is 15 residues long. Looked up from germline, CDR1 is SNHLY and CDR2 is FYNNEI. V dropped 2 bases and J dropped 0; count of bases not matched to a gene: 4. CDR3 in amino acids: CASSETGGPSYEQYF. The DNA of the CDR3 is TGTGCCAGCAGTGAAACGGGAGGCCCCTCCTACGAGCAGTACTTC. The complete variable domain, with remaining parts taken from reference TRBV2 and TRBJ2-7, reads EPEVTQTPSHQVTQMGQEVILRCVPISNHLYFYWYRQILGQKVEFLVSFYNNEISEKSEIFDDQFSVERPDGSNFTLKIRSTKLEDSAMYFCASSETGGPSYEQYFGPGTRLTVT.

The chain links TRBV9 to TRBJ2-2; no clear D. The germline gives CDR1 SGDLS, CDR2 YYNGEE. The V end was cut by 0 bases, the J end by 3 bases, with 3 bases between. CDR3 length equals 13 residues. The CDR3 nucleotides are TGTGCCAGCAGCGTAGGAGACACCGGGGAGCTGTTTTTT. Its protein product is CASSVGDTGELFF.